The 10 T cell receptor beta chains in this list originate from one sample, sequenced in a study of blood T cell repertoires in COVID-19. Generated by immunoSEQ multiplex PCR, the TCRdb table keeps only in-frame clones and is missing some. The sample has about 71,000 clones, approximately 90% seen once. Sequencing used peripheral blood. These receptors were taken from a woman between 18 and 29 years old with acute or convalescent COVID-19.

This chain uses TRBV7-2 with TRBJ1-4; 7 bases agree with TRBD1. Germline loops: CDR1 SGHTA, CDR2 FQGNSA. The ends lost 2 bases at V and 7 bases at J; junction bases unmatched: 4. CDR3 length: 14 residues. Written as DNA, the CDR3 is TGTGCCAGCAGCTTAAATAGGGGGCTTGAAAAACTGTTTTTT. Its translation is CASSLNRGLEKLFF.

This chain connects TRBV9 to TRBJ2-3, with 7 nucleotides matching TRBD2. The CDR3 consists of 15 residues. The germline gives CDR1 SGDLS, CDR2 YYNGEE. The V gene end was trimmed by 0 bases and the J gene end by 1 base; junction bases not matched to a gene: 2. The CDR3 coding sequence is TGTGCCAGCAGCGTAGACGCGGGAGGCACAGATACGCAGTATTTT. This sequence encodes CASSVDAGGTDTQYF.

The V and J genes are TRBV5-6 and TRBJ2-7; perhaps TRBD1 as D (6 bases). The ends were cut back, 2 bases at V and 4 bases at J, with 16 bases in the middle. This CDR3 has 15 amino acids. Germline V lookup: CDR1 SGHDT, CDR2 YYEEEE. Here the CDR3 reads CASSFGPQGSYEQYF. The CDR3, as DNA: TGTGCCAGCAGCTTCGGGCCCCAGGGGTCGTACGAGCAGTACTTC.

The DNA for the CDR3 is TGTGCCAGTAGCATAAGACAGCAGGGGGCACTGATTACTCAGCCCCGCTACAATGAGCAGTTCTTC. Amino acid sequence: CASSIRQQGALITQPRYNEQFF. This chain joins TRBV19 and TRBJ2-1, with 8 nucleotides matching TRBD1. Germline V CDR1 and CDR2: LNHDA, SQIVND (reference sequence). J gave up 3 bases and V 6 bases, and 28 bases lay outside the gene matches. The CDR3 contains 22 residues.

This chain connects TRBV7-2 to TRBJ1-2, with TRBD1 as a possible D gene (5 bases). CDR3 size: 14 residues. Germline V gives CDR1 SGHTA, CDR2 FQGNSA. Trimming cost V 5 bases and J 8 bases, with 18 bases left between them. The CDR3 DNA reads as TGTGCCAGCAGCCTCAATCAGGGATACAGGGGCTACACCTTC. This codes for CASSLNQGYRGYTF.

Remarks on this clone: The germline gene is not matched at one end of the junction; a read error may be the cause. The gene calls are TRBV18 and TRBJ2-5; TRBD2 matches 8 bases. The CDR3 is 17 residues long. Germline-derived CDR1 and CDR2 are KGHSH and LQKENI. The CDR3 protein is CASSPRRGTGGPETQYF. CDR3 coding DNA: TGTGCCAGCTCCCCACGAAGAGGTACGGGAGGGCCAGAGACCCAGTACTTC. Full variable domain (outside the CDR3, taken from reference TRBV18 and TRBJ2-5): NAGVMQNPRHLVRRRGQEARLRCSPMKGHSHVYWYRQLPEEGLKFMVYLQKENIIDESGMPKERFSAEFPKEGPSILRIQQVVRGDSAAYFCASSPRRGTGGPETQYFGPGTRLLVL.

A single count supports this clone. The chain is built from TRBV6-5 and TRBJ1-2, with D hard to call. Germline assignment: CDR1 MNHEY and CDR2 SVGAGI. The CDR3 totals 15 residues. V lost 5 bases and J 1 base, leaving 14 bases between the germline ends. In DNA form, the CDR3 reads TGTGCCAGCAGTCGCCAGGCGAACCTTAACTATGGCTACACCTTC. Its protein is CASSRQANLNYGYTF.

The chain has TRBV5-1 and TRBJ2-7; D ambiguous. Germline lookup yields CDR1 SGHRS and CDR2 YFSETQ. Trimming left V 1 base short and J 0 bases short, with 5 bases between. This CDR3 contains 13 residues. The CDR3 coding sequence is TGCGCCAGCAGCTTGTACAGCTCCTACGAGCAGTACTTC. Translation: CASSLYSSYEQYF.

As DNA, the CDR3 is TGTGCCACCAGCAGAAACTATCCCACCCGGGGCATCCGGGACAGAACCTACGAGCAGTACTTC. Its protein is CATSRNYPTRGIRDRTYEQYF. The genes are TRBV15 and TRBJ2-7; TRBD1 aligns across 7 bases. The germline V gene encodes CDR1 LNHNV and CDR2 YYDKDF (reference sequence). V dropped 2 bases and J dropped 2; count of bases not matched to a gene: 24. The CDR3 runs 21 residues. The entire variable domain, with the rest obtained from reference TRBV15 and TRBJ2-7, is as follows: DAMVIQNPRYQVTQFGKPVTLSCSQTLNHNVMYWYQQKSSQAPKLLFHYYDKDFNNEADTPDNFQSRRPNTSFCFLDIRSPGLGDTAMYLCATSRNYPTRGIRDRTYEQYFGPGTRLTVT.

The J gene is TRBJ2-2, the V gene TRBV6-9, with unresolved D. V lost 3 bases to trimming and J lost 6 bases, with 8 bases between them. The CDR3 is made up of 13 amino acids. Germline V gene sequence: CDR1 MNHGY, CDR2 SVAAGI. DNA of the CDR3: TGTGCCAGCAGTTACCTTACAGCCGGGGAGCTGTTTTTT. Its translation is CASSYLTAGELFF.